A selection of T cell receptor beta chains follows, all from one sample in a study of T cells in localized non-small cell lung cancer. Repertoires were generated with immunoSEQ multiplex PCR, while TCRdb's copy carries only in-frame clones and drops some. This table holds fewer than 45,000 clones, almost 85% found once. The sequencing used peripheral blood, collected before any cancer treatment. These receptors were taken from a male donor at least 60 years old with stage III squamous cell lung carcinoma. The CDR3 runs from the conserved cysteine through the conserved F or W. Fields, in order: J gene, V gene, D gene, clone size, CDR3 protein, CDR3 DNA. The D gene is left open where the match is weak. For some rows the clone size is stated as once, few or many, or as a class when expanded; others skip it.

J: TRBJ2-1
V: TRBV5-4
D: -
size: -
CDR3: CASSFRHNEQFF
DNA: TGTGCCAGCAGCTTTAGGCACAATGAGCAGTTCTTC

J: TRBJ1-2
V: TRBV6-1
D: -
size: -
CDR3: CASSEAVQIYGYTF
DNA: TGTGCCAGCAGTGAAGCGGTCCAGATTTATGGCTACACCTTC

J: TRBJ1-1
V: TRBV19
D: -
size: -
CDR3: CASSIDQANTEAFF
DNA: TGTGCCAGTAGTATAGATCAGGCGAACACTGAAGCTTTCTTT

J: TRBJ1-1
V: TRBV7-2
D: TRBD1
size: once
CDR3: CASRGDRGRTEAFF
DNA: TGTGCCAGCAGGGGAGACAGGGGGCGCACTGAAGCTTTCTTT

J: TRBJ2-5
V: TRBV6-1
D: TRBD2
size: -
CDR3: CASSARLAGETQYF
DNA: TGTGCCAGCAGTGCAAGACTAGCGGGAGAGACCCAGTACTTC

J: TRBJ1-3
V: TRBV2
D: -
size: -
CDR3: CASSDSGNTIYF
DNA: TGTGCCAGCAGTGATTCAGGAAACACCATATATTTT

J: TRBJ2-5
V: TRBV12-2
D: -
size: -
CDR3: CASRFSRETQYF
DNA: TGTGCAAGTCGCTTTTCCCGAGAGACCCAGTACTTC

J: TRBJ2-1
V: TRBV5-6
D: TRBD2
size: -
CDR3: CASSLEAGGPNEQFF
DNA: TGTGCCAGCAGCTTGGAAGCGGGAGGGCCGAATGAGCAGTTCTTC

J: TRBJ1-1
V: TRBV14
D: -
size: -
CDR3: CASSGQPNTEAFF
DNA: TGTGCCAGCTCCGGACAGCCGAACACTGAAGCTTTCTTT

J: TRBJ2-5
V: TRBV30
D: -
size: once
CDR3: CAWSMLAGLWREETQYF
DNA: TGTGCCTGGAGTATGTTGGCGGGATTGTGGCGTGAAGAGACCCAGTACTTC

J: TRBJ2-3
V: TRBV28
D: -
size: -
CDR3: CASSFGRSTDTQYF
DNA: TGTGCCAGCAGTTTCGGCAGAAGCACAGATACGCAGTATTTT

J: TRBJ1-4
V: TRBV6-1
D: TRBD1
size: -
CDR3: CASSAGQGANEKLFF
DNA: TGTGCCAGCAGTGCGGGACAGGGAGCTAATGAAAAACTGTTTTTT

J: TRBJ2-2
V: TRBV5-4
D: TRBD2
size: -
CDR3: CASSLGTRTGELFF
DNA: TGTGCCAGCAGCTTGGGGACTAGGACCGGGGAGCTGTTTTTT

J: TRBJ1-2
V: TRBV6-1
D: -
size: once
CDR3: CASSQGHPNYGYTF
DNA: TGTGCCAGCAGTCAAGGGCACCCTAACTATGGCTACACCTTC

J: TRBJ1-5
V: TRBV19
D: -
size: -
CDR3: CASSIKWRDQPQHF
DNA: TGTGCCAGTAGTATTAAATGGCGGGATCAGCCCCAGCATTTT

J: TRBJ1-5
V: TRBV6-1
D: -
size: -
CDR3: CASSGDSFYSNQPQHF
DNA: TGTGCCAGCAGTGGAGACAGCTTTTATAGCAATCAGCCCCAGCATTTT

J: TRBJ2-7
V: TRBV19
D: -
size: -
CDR3: CASSILGTAGYEQYF
DNA: TGTGCCAGTAGTATCTTAGGGACAGCGGGCTACGAGCAGTACTTC

J: TRBJ2-3
V: TRBV30
D: -
size: -
CDR3: CAWMTADTQYF
DNA: TGTGCCTGGATGACAGCAGATACGCAGTATTTT

J: TRBJ2-1
V: TRBV5-4
D: -
size: -
CDR3: CASSLGSYNEQFF
DNA: TGTGCCAGCAGCTTGGGCAGTTACAATGAGCAGTTCTTC

J: TRBJ1-2
V: TRBV4-1
D: TRBD1
size: -
CDR3: CASSPRTGGNYGYTF
DNA: TGCGCCAGCAGCCCGAGGACAGGGGGCAACTATGGCTACACCTTC

J: TRBJ1-5
V: TRBV5-6
D: -
size: -
CDR3: CASSLGAGNQPQHF
DNA: TGTGCCAGCAGCTTGGGGGCGGGAAATCAGCCCCAGCATTTT

J: TRBJ1-4
V: TRBV5-5
D: -
size: -
CDR3: CASSSSRGGGEKLFF
DNA: TGTGCCAGCAGCAGTTCCCGGGGAGGGGGTGAAAAACTGTTTTTT

J: TRBJ2-7
V: TRBV4-1
D: -
size: few
CDR3: CASSRTLSSYEQYF
DNA: TGCGCCAGCAGCCGGACACTGAGCTCCTACGAGCAGTACTTC

J: TRBJ1-2
V: TRBV29-1
D: -
size: -
CDR3: CSVEDLLQGGGYTF
DNA: TGCAGCGTTGAAGATCTACTGCAGGGCGGAGGCTACACCTTC

J: TRBJ2-5
V: TRBV6-1
D: -
size: -
CDR3: CASSVVGQETQYF
DNA: TGTGCCAGCAGTGTCGTCGGCCAAGAGACCCAGTACTTC

J: TRBJ1-2
V: TRBV9
D: -
size: -
CDR3: CASSVSTASNYGYTF
DNA: TGTGCCAGCAGCGTATCAACAGCCTCGAACTATGGCTACACCTTC

J: TRBJ1-4
V: TRBV27
D: -
size: -
CDR3: CASSFAGTNEKLFF
DNA: TGTGCCAGCAGTTTTGCCGGAACTAATGAAAAACTGTTTTTT

J: TRBJ1-6
V: TRBV9
D: -
size: -
CDR3: CASSVDFGGNSPLHF
DNA: TGTGCCAGCAGCGTAGATTTCGGGGGGAATTCACCCCTCCACTTT

J: TRBJ1-2
V: TRBV5-6
D: -
size: -
CDR3: CASSLGLPYGYTF
DNA: TGTGCCAGCAGCTTGGGACTGCCCTATGGCTACACCTTC

J: TRBJ1-2
V: TRBV19
D: -
size: -
CDR3: CASREDDGLYGYTF
DNA: TGTGCCAGTAGGGAGGATGACGGACTTTATGGCTACACCTTC

J: TRBJ2-7
V: TRBV7-9
D: -
size: -
CDR3: CASSLGSERDEQYF
DNA: TGTGCCAGCAGCTTAGGGAGCGAAAGAGACGAGCAGTACTTC

J: TRBJ1-3
V: TRBV5-1
D: -
size: -
CDR3: CASSLGASSGNTIYF
DNA: TGCGCCAGCAGCTTGGGGGCGAGCTCTGGAAACACCATATATTTT

J: TRBJ2-1
V: TRBV11-3
D: -
size: -
CDR3: CASSLPRQCNEQFF
DNA: TGTGCCAGCAGCTTACCCAGACAGTGCAATGAGCAGTTCTTC

J: TRBJ1-1
V: TRBV5-4
D: -
size: -
CDR3: CASSLAGGPALNTEAFF
DNA: TGTGCCAGCAGCTTGGCCGGGGGGCCAGCCCTTAACACTGAAGCTTTCTTT

J: TRBJ1-1
V: TRBV5-1
D: TRBD1
size: -
CDR3: CASSFDETGLNTEAFF
DNA: TGCGCCAGCAGCTTCGATGAGACAGGGTTAAACACTGAAGCTTTCTTT

J: TRBJ2-1
V: TRBV25-1
D: TRBD2
size: -
CDR3: CASSQAGRNNEQFF
DNA: TGTGCCAGCAGTCAAGCGGGACGGAACAATGAGCAGTTCTTC

J: TRBJ1-3
V: TRBV6-1
D: -
size: -
CDR3: CASSEAGGTGNTIYF
DNA: TGTGCCAGCAGTGAAGCGGGAGGGACGGGAAACACCATATATTTT

J: TRBJ2-7
V: TRBV28
D: -
size: -
CDR3: CASRTGRLIDEQYF
DNA: TGTGCCAGCAGAACAGGGCGGTTGATCGACGAGCAGTACTTC

J: TRBJ1-1
V: TRBV11-2
D: -
size: -
CDR3: CASSLGGPNTEAFF
DNA: TGTGCCAGCAGCTTAGGGGGCCCGAACACTGAAGCTTTCTTT

J: TRBJ2-1
V: TRBV7-8
D: -
size: -
CDR3: CASSLYDRPVEDEQFF
DNA: TGTGCCAGCAGCTTATATGACAGACCGGTCGAAGATGAGCAGTTCTTC

J: TRBJ1-1
V: TRBV5-1
D: -
size: -
CDR3: CASSLGGKITEAFF
DNA: TGCGCCAGCAGCTTGGGGGGGAAGATCACTGAAGCTTTCTTT

J: TRBJ1-2
V: TRBV5-1
D: TRBD1
size: -
CDR3: CASSPKGLQGANYGYTF
DNA: TGCGCCAGCAGCCCCAAAGGGTTACAGGGGGCTAACTATGGCTACACCTTC

J: TRBJ2-3
V: TRBV4-1
D: TRBD2
size: -
CDR3: CASSQATGTINTDTQYF
DNA: TGCGCCAGCAGCCAAGCGACCGGGACTATAAATACAGATACGCAGTATTTT

J: TRBJ2-7
V: TRBV6-6
D: -
size: -
CDR3: CASSHIPSEQYF
DNA: TGTGCCAGCAGTCATATCCCTTCCGAGCAGTACTTC

J: TRBJ1-1
V: TRBV5-4
D: TRBD1
size: -
CDR3: CASSSRTGGGNTEAFF
DNA: TGTGCCAGCAGCTCACGGACAGGGGGAGGGAACACTGAAGCTTTCTTT

J: TRBJ2-1
V: TRBV29-1
D: TRBD2
size: -
CDR3: CSGTSGPGRFF
DNA: TGCAGCGGGACTAGCGGGCCCGGGCGGTTCTTC

J: TRBJ2-7
V: TRBV30
D: -
size: -
CDR3: CAWRNRDSYYEQYF
DNA: TGTGCCTGGAGGAACCGGGACTCATACTACGAGCAGTACTTC

J: TRBJ2-7
V: TRBV6-5
D: -
size: -
CDR3: CASGDLYEQYF
DNA: TGTGCCAGCGGGGACCTCTACGAGCAGTACTTC

J: TRBJ2-7
V: TRBV5-1
D: TRBD1
size: -
CDR3: CASSMGQGGGTEQYF
DNA: TGCGCCAGCAGCATGGGACAGGGAGGTGGTACGGAGCAGTACTTC

J: TRBJ2-4
V: TRBV2
D: TRBD2
size: -
CDR3: CASSVAGGQYF
DNA: TGTGCCAGCAGTGTAGCGGGAGGCCAGTACTTC

J: TRBJ2-1
V: TRBV10-2
D: -
size: -
CDR3: CASSESGAYNEQFF
DNA: TGCGCCAGCAGCGAGTCCGGGGCTTACAATGAGCAGTTCTTC

J: TRBJ2-3
V: TRBV19
D: TRBD1
size: -
CDR3: CASSGQGGDTQYF
DNA: TGTGCCAGTAGCGGACAGGGAGGAGATACGCAGTATTTT